One and the same sample provided the 2 T cell receptor beta chains below, sequenced in a study of T cell responses to AZD1222 COVID-19 vaccine. Repertoires were generated with immunoSEQ multiplex PCR, while TCRdb's copy carries only in-frame clones and drops some. The data contain about 170,000 clones, around nine tenths of them seen just once; the ten biggest clones take up over 1%. The sequencing here drew on peripheral blood, taken 28 days after the second AZD1222 dose. These receptors all come from an adult who received the AZD1222 COVID-19 vaccine.

This clone was counted only a few times. The V gene is TRBV6-2 or TRBV6-3, the J gene TRBJ2-3; 11 positions agree with TRBD2. This CDR3 has 17 amino acids. V dropped 1 base and J dropped 1; count of bases not matched to a gene: 4. The V gene's germline CDR1 is MNHEY and CDR2 SVGEGT. Here the CDR3 reads CASSYYVTSGGTDTQYF. The CDR3 DNA reads TGTGCCAGCAGTTACTATGTGACTAGCGGGGGCACAGATACGCAGTATTTT.

The chain employs TRBV2 and TRBJ2-2; TRBD1 or TRBD2 may be the D gene (5 bases each). This CDR3 comprises 18 residues. Germline CDR1 is SNHLY and CDR2 is FYNNEI. Trimming stripped 8 bases from V and 0 bases from J, with 22 bases between. CDR3 in DNA: TGTGCCAGCCCCATGGGGCAGGGACCATTGACGAACACCGGGGAGCTGTTTTTT. This translates into CASPMGQGPLTNTGELFF.